This T cell receptor beta chain was observed in a study of shared clonotypes between healthy human individuals. This CDR3 comprises 17 residues. V trimming: 3 bases; J trimming: 4 bases; junction bases outside the gene matches: 12. CDR1 is GTSNPN, CDR2 SVGIG, per germline (reference sequence). Study findings and constraints: Clonotype sharing across a handful of donors was observed for around 4.5% of naive CD4 clonotypes.

Worth noting for this clone: Its antigen remains unidentified.

The table came from immunoSEQ multiplex PCR; TCRdb's copy has only in-frame clones and leaves some out. The table has around 2.1 million clones, approximately 95% seen once. The specimen sequenced was naive CD4+ T cells sorted from blood. The subset denotes: CD45RA+ positively selected. This clonotype was sampled from a man younger than 30 in good health. This chain connects TRBV30 to TRBJ1-3, with 10 bases fitting TRBD1. CDR3 residues: CAWRWGLDRGSGNTIYF. In DNA, the CDR3 is TGTGCCTGGAGATGGGGGTTGGACAGGGGGTCAGGAAACACCATATATTTT. The full variable domain, rest sourced from reference TRBV30 and TRBJ1-3, is SQTIHQWPATLVQPVGSPLSLECTVEGTSNPNLYWYRQAAGRGLQLLFYSVGIGQISSEVPQNLSASRPQDRQFILSSKKLLLSDSGFYLCAWRWGLDRGSGNTIYFGEGSWLTVV.